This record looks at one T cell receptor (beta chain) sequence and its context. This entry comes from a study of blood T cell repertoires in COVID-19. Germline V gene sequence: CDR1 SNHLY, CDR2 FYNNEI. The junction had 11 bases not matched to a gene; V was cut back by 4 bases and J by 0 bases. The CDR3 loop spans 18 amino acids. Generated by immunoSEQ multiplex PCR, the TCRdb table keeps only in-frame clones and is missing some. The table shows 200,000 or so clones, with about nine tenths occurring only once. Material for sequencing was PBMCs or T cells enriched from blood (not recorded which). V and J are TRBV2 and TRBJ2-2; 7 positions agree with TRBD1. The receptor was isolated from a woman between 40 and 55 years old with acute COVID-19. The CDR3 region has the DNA TGTGCCAGCAGTGCGGTTGGAAGGGGGCTCGCGAACACCGGGGAGCTGTTTTTT. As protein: CASSAVGRGLANTGELFF.